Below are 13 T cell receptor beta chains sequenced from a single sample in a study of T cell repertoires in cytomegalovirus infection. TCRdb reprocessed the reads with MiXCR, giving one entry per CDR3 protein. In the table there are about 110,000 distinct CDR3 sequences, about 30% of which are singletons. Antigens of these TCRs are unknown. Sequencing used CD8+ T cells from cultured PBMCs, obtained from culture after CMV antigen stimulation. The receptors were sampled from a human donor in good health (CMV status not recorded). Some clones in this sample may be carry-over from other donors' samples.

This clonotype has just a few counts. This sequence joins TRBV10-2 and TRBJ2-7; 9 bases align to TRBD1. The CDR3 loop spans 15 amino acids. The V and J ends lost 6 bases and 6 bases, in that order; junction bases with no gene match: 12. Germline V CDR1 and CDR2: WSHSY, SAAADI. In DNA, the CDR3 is TGCGCCAGCAGAGATATGGGACAGGGAATTCTCGAGCAGTACTTC. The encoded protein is CASRDMGQGILEQYF.

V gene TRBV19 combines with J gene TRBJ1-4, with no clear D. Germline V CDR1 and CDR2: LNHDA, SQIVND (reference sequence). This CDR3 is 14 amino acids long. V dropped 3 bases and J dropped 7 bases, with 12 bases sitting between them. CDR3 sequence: CASSIGRAVEKLFF. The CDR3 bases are TGTGCCAGTAGTATCGGCCGGGCTGTTGAAAAACTGTTTTTT.

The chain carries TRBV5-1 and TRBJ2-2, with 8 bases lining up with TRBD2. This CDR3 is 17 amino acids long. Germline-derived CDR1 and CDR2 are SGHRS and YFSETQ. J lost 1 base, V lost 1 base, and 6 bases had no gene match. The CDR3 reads CASSLFRLAGNTGELFF. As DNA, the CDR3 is TGCGCCAGCAGCTTGTTTCGGCTAGCGGGGAACACCGGGGAGCTGTTTTTT.

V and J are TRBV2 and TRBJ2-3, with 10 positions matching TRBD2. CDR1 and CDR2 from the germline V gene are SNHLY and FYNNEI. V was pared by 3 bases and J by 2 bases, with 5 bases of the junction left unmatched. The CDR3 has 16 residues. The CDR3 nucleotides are TGTGCCAGCAGTGAGATAGCGGGGGGCCCCACAGATACGCAGTATTTT. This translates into CASSEIAGGPTDTQYF.

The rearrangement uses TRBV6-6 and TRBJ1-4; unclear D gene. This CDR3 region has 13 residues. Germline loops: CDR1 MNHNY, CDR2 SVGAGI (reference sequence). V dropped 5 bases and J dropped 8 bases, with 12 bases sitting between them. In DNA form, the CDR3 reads TGTGCCAGCAGTCAGACCCCCCGGGAAAAACTGTTTTTT. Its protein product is CASSQTPREKLFF.

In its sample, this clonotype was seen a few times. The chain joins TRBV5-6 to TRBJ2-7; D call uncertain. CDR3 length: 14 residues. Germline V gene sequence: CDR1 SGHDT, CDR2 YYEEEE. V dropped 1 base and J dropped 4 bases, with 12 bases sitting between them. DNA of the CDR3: TGTGCCAGCAGCTTGAATCACCTGGAGTACGAGCAGTACTTC. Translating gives CASSLNHLEYEQYF.

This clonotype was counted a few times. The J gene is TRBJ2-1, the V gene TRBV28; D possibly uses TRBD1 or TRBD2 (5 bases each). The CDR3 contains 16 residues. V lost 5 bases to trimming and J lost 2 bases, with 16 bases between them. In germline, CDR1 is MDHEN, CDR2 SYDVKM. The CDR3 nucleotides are TGTGCCAGCAGTCCCGGGGCGACATATACCTACAATGAGCAGTTCTTC. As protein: CASSPGATYTYNEQFF.

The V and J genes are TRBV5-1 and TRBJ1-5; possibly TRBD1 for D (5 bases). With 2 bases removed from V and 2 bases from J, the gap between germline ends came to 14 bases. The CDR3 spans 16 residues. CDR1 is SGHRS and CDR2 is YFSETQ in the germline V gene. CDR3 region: CASSLIRDVCNQPQHF. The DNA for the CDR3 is TGCGCCAGCAGCTTAATCCGGGACGTTTGCAATCAGCCCCAGCATTTT. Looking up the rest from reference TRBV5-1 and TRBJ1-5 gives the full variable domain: KAGVTQTPRYLIKTRGQQVTLSCSPISGHRSVSWYQQTPGQGLQFLFEYFSETQRNKGNFPGRFSGRQFSNSRSEMNVSTLELGDSALYLCASSLIRDVCNQPQHFGDGTRLSIL.

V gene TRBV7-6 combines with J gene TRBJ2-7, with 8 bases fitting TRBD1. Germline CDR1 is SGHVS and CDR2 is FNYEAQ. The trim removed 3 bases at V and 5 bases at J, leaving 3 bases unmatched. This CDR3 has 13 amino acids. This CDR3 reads CASSFGGQDEQYF. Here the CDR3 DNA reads TGTGCCAGCAGCTTTGGGGGACAGGACGAGCAGTACTTC. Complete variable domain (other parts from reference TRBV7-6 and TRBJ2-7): GAGVSQSPRYKVTKRGQDVALRCDPISGHVSLYWYRQALGQGPEFLTYFNYEAQQDKSGLPNDRFSAERPEGSISTLTIQRTEQRDSAMYRCASSFGGQDEQYFGPGTRLTVT.

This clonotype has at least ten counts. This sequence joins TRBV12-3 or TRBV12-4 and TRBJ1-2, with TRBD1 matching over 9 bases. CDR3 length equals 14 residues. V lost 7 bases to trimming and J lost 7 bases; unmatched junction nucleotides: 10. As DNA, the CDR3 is TGTGCCAGCACCCTCGGGACAGGGAATTCTGGCTACACCTTC. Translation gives CASTLGTGNSGYTF.

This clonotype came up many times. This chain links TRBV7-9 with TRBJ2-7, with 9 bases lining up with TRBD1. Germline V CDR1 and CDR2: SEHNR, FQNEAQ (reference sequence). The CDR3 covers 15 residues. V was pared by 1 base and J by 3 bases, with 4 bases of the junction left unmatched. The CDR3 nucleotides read TGTGCCAGCAGCTTAGGACAGGGGGTTATCTACGAGCAGTACTTC. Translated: CASSLGQGVIYEQYF.

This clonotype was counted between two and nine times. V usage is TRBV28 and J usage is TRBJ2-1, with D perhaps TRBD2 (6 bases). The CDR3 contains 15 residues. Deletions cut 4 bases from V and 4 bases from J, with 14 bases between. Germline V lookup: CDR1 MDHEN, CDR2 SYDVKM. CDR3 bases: TGTGCCAGCAGTTACGGACTGGGAGGATACAATGAGCAGTTCTTC. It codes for CASSYGLGGYNEQFF.

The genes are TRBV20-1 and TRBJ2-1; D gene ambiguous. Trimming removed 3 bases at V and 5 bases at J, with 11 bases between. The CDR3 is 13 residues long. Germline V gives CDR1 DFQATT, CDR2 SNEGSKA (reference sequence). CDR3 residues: CSARVPGHNEQFF. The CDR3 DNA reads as TGCAGTGCTAGGGTGCCCGGACACAATGAGCAGTTCTTC.